These 9 T cell receptor beta chains were sequenced from one sample in a study of shared clonotypes between healthy human individuals. Naive CD8 cells were CD45RO-negative, positively selected for CCR7, excluding terminally differentiated effector memory CD45RA+ cells. Clones were sequenced by immunoSEQ multiplex PCR, and TCRdb holds only the in-frame ones, with some missing. The data contain around 1.9 million clones, more than 85% of them singletons. The sequenced sample consisted of naive CD8+ T cells from PBMCs. Every receptor here comes from a young man in good health. Some clones in this sample may be carry-over from other donors' samples.

The chain carries TRBV6-5 and TRBJ1-2; D is unresolved. V gave up 5 bases and J gave up 6 bases, with 13 bases separating them. CDR1 MNHEY and CDR2 SVGAGI come from the germline V gene. The CDR3 loop spans 13 amino acids. CDR3 residues: CASSSLPRDGYTF. The CDR3 DNA is TGTGCCAGCAGTAGTCTCCCCCGCGATGGCTACACCTTC.

This rearrangement joins TRBV5-6 to TRBJ1-1; tentative D call: TRBD1 (5 bases). CDR3 length: 15 residues. The germline CDR1 and CDR2 sequences are SGHDT and YYEEEE. Trimming shortened V by 3 bases and J by 2 bases, and 14 bases separated the two germline ends. The CDR3 loop is CASSWGQGHNTEAFF. The CDR3 region has the DNA TGTGCCAGCAGCTGGGGCCAGGGTCATAACACTGAAGCTTTCTTT.

The rearrangement joins TRBV21-1 to TRBJ2-2; the listed D gene, TRBD2, was not tested against the DNA. TRBV21-1 is given as a pseudogene. The CDR3 is 15 residues long. In DNA, the CDR3 is TGTGCCAGCGTCCGGACTAGCGGGATCTCTGGGGAGCTGTTTTTT. Encoded protein: CASVRTSGISGELFF.

Concerning this clone: The same CDR3 also results from other DNA sequences found in this sample. The genes are TRBV6-5 and TRBJ2-1; D is uncertain. Trimming pared 0 bases from V and 7 bases from J, leaving 7 bases between. CDR3 size: 13 residues. Germline values: CDR1 MNHEY, CDR2 SVGAGI. CDR3 region: CASSYSFGNEQFF. As DNA, the CDR3 is TGTGCCAGCAGTTACTCGTTCGGGAATGAGCAGTTCTTC.

The chain has TRBV19 and TRBJ1-1; D gene unclear. Germline V CDR1 and CDR2: LNHDA, SQIVND (reference sequence). Trimming shortened V by 3 bases and J by 5 bases, and 16 bases separated the two germline ends. CDR3 size: 15 residues. CDR3 residues: CASSIFGMARTEAFF. DNA for the CDR3: TGTGCCAGTAGTATTTTTGGAATGGCTCGGACTGAAGCTTTCTTT. Full variable domain (missing parts from reference TRBV19 and TRBJ1-1): DGGITQSPKYLFRKEGQNVTLSCEQNLNHDAMYWYRQDPGQGLRLIYYSQIVNDFQKGDIAEGYSVSREKKESFPLTVTSAQKNPTAFYLCASSIFGMARTEAFFGQGTRLTVV.

The chain uses TRBV7-9 and TRBJ1-2, with D unclear. Trimming shortened V by 1 base and J by 7 bases, and 10 bases separated the two germline ends. Germline-derived CDR1 and CDR2 are SEHNR and FQNEAQ (reference sequence). CDR3 length: 13 amino acids. The CDR3 DNA is TGTGCCAGCAGCTTAGAGGGAGGACTTGGCTACACCTTC. Translating gives CASSLEGGLGYTF.

This clone occurred once. V usage is TRBV28 and J usage is TRBJ1-5, with TRBD1 identical over 7 bases. This CDR3 has 16 amino acids. Per germline, CDR1 MDHEN and CDR2 SYDVKM. Trimming cost V 6 bases and J 3 bases; bases outside gene matches: 11. CDR3 residues: CASSQDYRGANQPQHF. CDR3 in DNA: TGTGCCAGCAGCCAAGATTACAGGGGCGCCAATCAGCCCCAGCATTTT. The full variable domain, with the rest looked up from reference TRBV28 and TRBJ1-5, is DVKVTQSSRYLVKRTGEKVFLECVQDMDHENMFWYRQDPGLGLRLIYFSYDVKMKEKGDIPEGYSVSREKKERFSLILESASTNQTSMYLCASSQDYRGANQPQHFGDGTRLSIL.

This clone showed up just once. The V and J genes are TRBV4-2 and TRBJ2-1; weak D call: TRBD2 (6 bases). The CDR3 covers 16 residues. CDR1 and CDR2 (germline): LGHNA, YNFKEQ. Between the trimmed V and J ends, which lost 0 bases and 7 bases, there was a span of 16 bases. CDR3 bases: TGTGCCAGCAGCCAAGAACTCCGGGAGACCTCGAATGAGCAGTTCTTC. Its translation: CASSQELRETSNEQFF.

The chain recombines TRBV9 with TRBJ2-1; 9 bases agree with TRBD1. With V trimmed by 3 bases and J by 7 bases, 5 bases remained unmatched. This CDR3 spans 14 amino acids. The germline CDR1 and CDR2 sequences are SGDLS and YYNGEE. The CDR3 protein is CASSGDREENEQFF. CDR3 in DNA: TGTGCCAGCAGCGGGGACAGGGAAGAGAATGAGCAGTTCTTC.